The entry below describes one T cell receptor (beta chain). Antigen specificity is unknown. This sample was taken from a study of T cell repertoires in cytomegalovirus infection. About the research overall: From public TCR beta signatures came an indication of both CMV infection and matching HLA type.

This CDR3 comprises 15 residues. CDR1 MDHEN and CDR2 SYDVKM come from the germline V gene. V gave up 6 bases and J gave up 7 bases, with 21 bases separating them. Study-wide results and limits: There were carriers of CMV plus the relevant HLA, and cumulative public TCR beta family frequency identified them. Dominating the ex vivo response were HLA-C-restricted CMV-specific TCR beta clonotypes.

TCRdb used MiXCR to reprocess the reads, holding one entry per CDR3 protein. The sample lists under 600,000 distinct CDR3 sequences; more than 15% were seen once. The sample taken for sequencing was CD8+ T cells from PBMCs. V gene TRBV28 combines with J gene TRBJ1-1; D gene ambiguous. The clonotype was recovered from a human donor in good health (CMV status not recorded). Some clones in this sample may be carry-over from other donors' samples. The CDR3 DNA is TGTGCCAGCAGATCAGACCTGGAAAGGGAAATTGAAGCTTTCTTT. The encoded protein is CASRSDLEREIEAFF.